This T cell receptor beta chain was recovered during a study of CD8+ T cells in alopecia areata (dated by TCRdb to the late 2010s). Regarding the study in general: The treated patients, all with moderate-to-severe alopecia areata, were enrolled in an open-label pilot trial of oral tofacitinib given at 5 to 10 mg twice daily. Tofacitinib was administered for 6 to 18 months, and 6 months of follow-up off drug were then conducted to assess delayed response and recurrence. Disease severity in treated patients was measured with the SALT score, which quantifies the percentage of affected scalp surface area. High-throughput TCRbeta sequencing was used to examine T cell clonal expansion in alopecia areata in both the C3H/HeJ mouse model and human patients. Human TCRbeta sequencing covered scalp tissue and sorted CD4+ and CD8+ peripheral blood T cells from patchy and totalis/universalis alopecia areata patients and healthy controls. Biopsies were taken from tofacitinib-treated patients at baseline and again at 4 and 24 weeks into treatment, and several of those patients also had a later scalp biopsy. Scalp clonality was compared among normal scalp (n=4), patchy alopecia areata scalp (n=8), and alopecia totalis/universalis scalp (n=8). The RNA source kit depended on sample type: the PAXgene miRNA kit for fixed scalp, the miRNeasy kit for PBMCs, and the RNeasy kit for mouse skin. TCRbeta CDR3 regions were amplified by immunoSEQ multiplex PCR with 35 Vbeta forward and 13 Jbeta reverse primers.

What the research found in general, with its limitations: During tofacitinib treatment, many expanded lesional clones remained in scalp and blood, and this persistence may partly explain relapse after treatment is stopped. Shared TCR sequences between patients were less evident than in mice, which may be partly attributable to HLA diversity in the patient population. Lesional scalp, especially in alopecia totalis/universalis, showed higher clonality and more expanded CD8+ clones than normal scalp, suggesting antigenic drive. Scalp TCR repertoire analysis is complicated because resident alphabeta T cells in normal human skin are also sequenced, whereas mouse skin is dominated by gammadelta T cells. Because the treated cohort was small and included a single nonresponder, larger studies are needed to assess links between baseline CD8+ expansion and response. With tofacitinib, both scalp clonality and the number of expanded CD8+ clones among the top 100 scalp clones went down significantly.

As to this clone: The antigen it binds to is not known. Per-nucleotide qualities are absent, and no much larger clonotype sits a single base away.

The treatment or condition label on this specimen signifies: oral pan-JAK inhibitor, 5-10 mg twice daily. Peripheral blood and lesional scalp punch biopsies were obtained from patients with alopecia areata. PBMCs were isolated by density centrifugation and stained for CD3, CD4 and CD8, after which CD4+ and CD8+ T cells were sorted on a FACSAria. The germline V gene gives CDR1 as MNHEY and CDR2 as SVGAGI. A distance of 16 bases separates the germline ends of V and J, which lose 0 bases and 4 bases respectively. Including the terminal cysteine and phenylalanine, the CDR3 comprises 16 residues. The DNA shown is the 48-base CDR3, in frame from base 1. The library was prepared using the immunoSEQ multiplex PCR assay. For TCR sequencing, RNA was extracted from every sample and reverse transcribed into cDNA to serve as template. SuperScript III was used to make first-strand cDNA, primed with a 2:1 mix of oligo-dT and random hexamers. A synthetic immune receptor repertoire was used to gauge amplification bias, and whatever bias remained was removed computationally. In the paper's pipeline: After raw reads were preprocessed to remove errors, the CDR3 was defined following IMGT conventions as running from the conserved cysteine to phenylalanine. Clonality was calculated as 1 minus Shannon entropy normalized by log2 of the number of productive unique TCRs. Whether each scalp clone was CD4 or CD8 was inferred by checking scalp TCRbeta sequences against the CD4 and CD8 repertoires from sorted blood. Drawn from immuneACCESS, this table holds only the in-frame rearrangements with V and J called that TCRdb kept. Clones are partly lost; checked studies trace under half to an unresolved V gene and leave the rest unexplained. The D gene and trimming were derived from the DNA, and the V and J assignments and clone size from that table. In this sample the table shows roughly 220,000 clones, approximately 65% of which occur a single time. Of the sample, 0.95% to 1.5% falls within the top ten clones.

Recombination linked TRBV6-5 to TRBJ2-7, and the D gene may be TRBD1, 6 bases matching. The origin of this receptor is a human donor with alopecia areata. The starting material was CD4+ T cells sorted from blood, obtained at approximately week 42, from a patient treated with tofacitinib. The encoded CDR3 is CASSYSIGTIKYEQYF. The nucleotide sequence is TGTGCCAGCAGTTACTCGATCGGGACAATCAAATACGAGCAGTACTTC.